Sequencing of this TCR beta chain was carried out in a study of OX40 agonist ivuxolimab in advanced cancers. Across the study: Given to patients was ivuxolimab, an agonistic anti-OX40 (CD134) antibody. Dosing consisted of intravenous ivuxolimab at 0.01 to 10 mg/kg every 2 weeks. The eligibility criteria allowed prior anti-PD-1, anti-PD-L1 or anti-CTLA-4 therapy, and under 50% had some.

Details on this clone: The antigen is unknown.

Study results and caveats: Normalized T-cell clonal expansion was also low in a subset of nonresponders.

The protocol was immunoSEQ multiplex PCR, while the TCRdb copy is restricted to in-frame clones and leaves out a portion. The data show about 22,000 clones, 70% to 90% seen once. The germline V gene encodes CDR1 LNHDA and CDR2 SQIVND (reference sequence). The CDR3 extends over 15 amino acids. Trimming removed 7 bases from V and 5 bases from J, with 20 bases in between. This material consisted of CD4+ or CD8+ T cells sorted from blood, taken in a trial of the OX40 agonist ivuxolimab. The sequence came from an adult with an advanced solid tumor such as melanoma, head and neck, liver or kidney cancer. The J gene is TRBJ1-1, the V gene TRBV19, with a weak D call TRBD1 (6 bases). DNA for the CDR3: TGTGCCAGTACCCCCTGGGGGCAGGGTGGTACTGAAGCTTTCTTT. Protein: CASTPWGQGGTEAFF.